A single sample gave rise to the 2 T cell receptor beta chains below, sequenced in a study of T cell repertoires in cytomegalovirus infection. TCRdb reprocessed the reads via MiXCR and lists one record per CDR3 protein. Of fewer than 550,000 distinct CDR3 sequences listed, approximately 33% are singletons. The specimen was PBMCs. The receptors here all came from a human donor in good health (CMV status not recorded). Some clones in this sample may be carry-over from other donors' samples.

This clonotype was observed a few times. The rearrangement uses TRBV6-6 and TRBJ2-1; D may be TRBD1 or TRBD2 (5 bases each). The length of the CDR3 is 15 residues. In germline, CDR1 is MNHNY, CDR2 SVGAGI (reference sequence). V was trimmed by 2 bases and J by 0 bases, leaving 8 bases between them. The CDR3 DNA sequence: TGTGCCAGCAGTTACGGGGGTTTCTCCTACAATGAGCAGTTCTTC. Amino acid sequence: CASSYGGFSYNEQFF.

The chain employs TRBV5-1 and TRBJ2-3, with 10 bases that match TRBD2. Germline V gene lookup returns CDR1 SGHRS and CDR2 YFSETQ. V lost 1 base to trimming and J lost 3 bases; unmatched junction nucleotides: 14. The CDR3 consists of 19 residues. CDR3 in amino acids: CASSLMLAGDLRRTDTQYF. In nucleotides, the CDR3 is TGCGCCAGCAGCTTGATGCTAGCGGGGGATTTGAGGAGAACAGATACGCAGTATTTT. The whole variable domain, remainder taken from reference TRBV5-1 and TRBJ2-3, is KAGVTQTPRYLIKTRGQQVTLSCSPISGHRSVSWYQQTPGQGLQFLFEYFSETQRNKGNFPGRFSGRQFSNSRSEMNVSTLELGDSALYLCASSLMLAGDLRRTDTQYFGPGTRLTVL.